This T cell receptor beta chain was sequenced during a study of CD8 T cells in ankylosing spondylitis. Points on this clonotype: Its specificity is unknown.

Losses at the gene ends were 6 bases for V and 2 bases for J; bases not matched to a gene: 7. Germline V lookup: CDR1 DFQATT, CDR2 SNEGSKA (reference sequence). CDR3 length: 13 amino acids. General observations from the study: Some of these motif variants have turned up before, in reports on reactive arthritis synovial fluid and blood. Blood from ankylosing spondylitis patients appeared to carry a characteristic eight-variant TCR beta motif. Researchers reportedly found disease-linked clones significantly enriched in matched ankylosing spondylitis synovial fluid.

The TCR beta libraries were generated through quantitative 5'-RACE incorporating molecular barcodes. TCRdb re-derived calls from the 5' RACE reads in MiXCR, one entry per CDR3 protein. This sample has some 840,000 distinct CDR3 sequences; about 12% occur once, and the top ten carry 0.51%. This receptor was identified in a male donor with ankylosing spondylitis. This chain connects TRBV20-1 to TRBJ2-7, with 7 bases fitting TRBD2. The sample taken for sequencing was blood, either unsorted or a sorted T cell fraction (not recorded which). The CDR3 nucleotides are TGCAGTGCCACAAGCGGGGCCGCCTACGAGCAGTACTTC. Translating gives CSATSGAAYEQYF.